This TCR beta chain is drawn from a study of early T cells in non-severe SARS-CoV-2 infection. Whole-study context: Bulk RNA from unsorted whole blood was sequenced; chains were unpaired.

Study-wide points: CD4 and private specificities were missed by VDJdb matching, which favored anti-spike CD8 responses.

Via MiXCR, TCRdb re-called the 5' RACE reads, giving one row per CDR3 protein. The table records about 67,000 distinct CDR3 sequences, about a tenth of them present only once. In this sample, this clonotype turned up many times. Its antigen is not identified. With V trimmed by 0 bases and J by 5 bases, 8 bases remained unmatched. This CDR3 has 16 amino acids. Looked up from germline, CDR1 is SGHRS and CDR2 is YFSETQ. The sample consisted of whole blood, taken at baseline. The chain has TRBV5-1 and TRBJ2-3, with 8 bases fitting TRBD1. The origin of this receptor is an adult who was a healthcare worker with PCR-confirmed SARS-CoV-2 infection or an uninfected control (not recorded which). The CDR3 spells CASSLAPGQERDTQYF. In nucleotides, the CDR3 is TGCGCCAGCAGCTTGGCTCCGGGACAGGAGAGAGATACGCAGTATTTT.